This entry describes one T cell receptor beta chain. The data belong to a study of blood T cell repertoires in COVID-19. Study context: Sites in the United States, Italy and Spain provided acute and convalescent COVID-19 samples. From T cells, B-cell-depleted T cells, or PBMCs came the material, which was cDNA or gDNA.

Methods used by the authors: The authors estimated nucleated cell counts from reference gene primer amplification. Libraries were prepared by immunoSEQ multiplex PCR; TCRdb keeps only in-frame clonotypes and omits some of them. V and J calls and clone size are given by that table; D and trimming were obtained from the DNA. The sample lists around 210,000 clones; around 90% were seen once. CDR1 SGHRS and CDR2 YFSETQ come from the germline V gene. The CDR3 contains 15 residues. Trimming removed 5 bases at V and 8 bases at J, with 19 bases between. The genes are TRBV5-1 and TRBJ1-4, with a tentative D call TRBD1 (5 bases). This clonotype was sampled from a man aged 18-30 years with active or convalescent COVID-19. Material for sequencing was peripheral blood. CDR3 sequence reads: CASSAPGLGGEKLFF. For the CDR3, the DNA is TGCGCCAGCAGTGCACCGGGACTGGGTGGGGAAAAACTGTTTTTT.